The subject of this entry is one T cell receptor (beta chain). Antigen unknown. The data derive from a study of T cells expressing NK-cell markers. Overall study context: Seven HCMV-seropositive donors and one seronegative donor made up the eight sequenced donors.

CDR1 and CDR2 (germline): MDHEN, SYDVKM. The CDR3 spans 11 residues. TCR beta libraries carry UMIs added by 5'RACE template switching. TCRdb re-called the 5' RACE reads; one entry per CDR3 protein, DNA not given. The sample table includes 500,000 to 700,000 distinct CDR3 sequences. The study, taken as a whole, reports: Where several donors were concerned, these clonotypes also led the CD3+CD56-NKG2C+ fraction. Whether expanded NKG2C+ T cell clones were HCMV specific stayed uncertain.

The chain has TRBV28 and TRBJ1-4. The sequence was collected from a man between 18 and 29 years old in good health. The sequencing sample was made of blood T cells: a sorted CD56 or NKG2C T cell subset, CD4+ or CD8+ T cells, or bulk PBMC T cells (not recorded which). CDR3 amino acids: CASMLEQKLFF.